This T cell receptor beta chain stems from a study of T cell repertoires in cytomegalovirus infection. CDR3 length: 12 residues. Trimming took off 4 bases at V and 5 bases at J, with 8 bases between the two ends. Germline V gene sequence: CDR1 SGHTA, CDR2 FQGNSA. General observations from the study: Dominating the ex vivo response were HLA-C-restricted CMV-specific TCR beta clonotypes.

The table lists this clonotype with many counts. Its antigen is not identified. From the reads, TCRdb called clonotypes with MiXCR, one entry per CDR3 protein. This sample has about 740,000 distinct CDR3 sequences, with roughly 35% found just once. The sequence derives from a human donor in good health (CMV status not recorded). Some clones in this sample may be carry-over from other donors' samples. Source material: PBMCs. The chain links TRBV7-2 to TRBJ2-5; D not certain. The CDR3 nucleotides are TGTGCCAGCAGCTCGAACCTGGAGACCCAGTACTTC. Its protein product is CASSSNLETQYF.